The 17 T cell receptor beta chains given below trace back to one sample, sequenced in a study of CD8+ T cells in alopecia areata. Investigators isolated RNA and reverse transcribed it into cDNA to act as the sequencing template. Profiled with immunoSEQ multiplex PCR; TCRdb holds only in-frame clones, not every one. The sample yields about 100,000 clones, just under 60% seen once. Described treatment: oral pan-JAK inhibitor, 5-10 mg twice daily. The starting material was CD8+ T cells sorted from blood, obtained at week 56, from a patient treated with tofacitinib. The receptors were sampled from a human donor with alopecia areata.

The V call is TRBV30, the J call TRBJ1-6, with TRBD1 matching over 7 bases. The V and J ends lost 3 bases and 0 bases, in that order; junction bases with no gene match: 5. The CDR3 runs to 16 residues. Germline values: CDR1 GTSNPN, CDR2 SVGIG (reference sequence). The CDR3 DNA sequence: TGTGCCTGGAGACCGGGACAGAGCTCCTATAATTCACCCCTCCACTTT. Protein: CAWRPGQSSYNSPLHF.

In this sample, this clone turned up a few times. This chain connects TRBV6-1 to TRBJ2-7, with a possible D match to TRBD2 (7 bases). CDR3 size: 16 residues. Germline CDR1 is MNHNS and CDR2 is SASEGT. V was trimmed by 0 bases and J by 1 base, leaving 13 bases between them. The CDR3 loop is CASSEASGEGSYEQYF. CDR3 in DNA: TGTGCCAGCAGTGAAGCATCAGGGGAGGGATCCTACGAGCAGTACTTC.

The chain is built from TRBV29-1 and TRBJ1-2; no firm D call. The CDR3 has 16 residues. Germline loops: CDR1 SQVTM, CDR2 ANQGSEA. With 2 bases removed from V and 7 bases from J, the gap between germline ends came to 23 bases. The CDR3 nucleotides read TGCAGCGTTGAATCAGAGGGAGCCTGGGATTCATTTGGCTACACCTTC. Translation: CSVESEGAWDSFGYTF. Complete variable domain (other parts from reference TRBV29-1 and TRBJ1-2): SAVISQKPSRDICQRGTSLTIQCQVDSQVTMMFWYRQQPGQSLTLIATANQGSEATYESGFVIDKFPISRPNLTFSTLTVSNMSPEDSSIYLCSVESEGAWDSFGYTFGSGTRLTVV.

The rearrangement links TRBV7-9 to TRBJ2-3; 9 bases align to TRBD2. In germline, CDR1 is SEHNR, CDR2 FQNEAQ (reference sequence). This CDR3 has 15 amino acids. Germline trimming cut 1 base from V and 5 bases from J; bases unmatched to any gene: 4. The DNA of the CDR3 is TGTGCCAGCAGCTTAGACCTAGCGGGGATAGATACGCAGTATTTT. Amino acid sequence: CASSLDLAGIDTQYF.

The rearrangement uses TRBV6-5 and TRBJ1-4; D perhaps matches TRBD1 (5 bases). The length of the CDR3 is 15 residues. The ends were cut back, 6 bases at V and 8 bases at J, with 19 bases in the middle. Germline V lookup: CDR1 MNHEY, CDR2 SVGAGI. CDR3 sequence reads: CASRTTGTRGEKLFF. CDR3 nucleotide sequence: TGTGCCAGCAGGACGACGGGGACGAGAGGAGAAAAACTGTTTTTT.

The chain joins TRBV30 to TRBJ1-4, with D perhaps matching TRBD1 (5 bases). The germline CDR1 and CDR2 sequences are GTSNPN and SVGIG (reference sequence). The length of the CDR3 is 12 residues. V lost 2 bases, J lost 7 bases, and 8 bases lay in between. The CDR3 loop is CAWSQTVEKLFF. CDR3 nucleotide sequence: TGTGCCTGGAGTCAGACAGTTGAAAAACTGTTTTTT.

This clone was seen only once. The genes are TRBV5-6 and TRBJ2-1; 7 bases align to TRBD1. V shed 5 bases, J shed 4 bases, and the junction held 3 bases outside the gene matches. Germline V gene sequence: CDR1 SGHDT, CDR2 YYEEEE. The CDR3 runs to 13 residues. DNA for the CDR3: TGTGCCAGCAGATACAGGGGATACAATGAGCAGTTCTTC. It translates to CASRYRGYNEQFF.

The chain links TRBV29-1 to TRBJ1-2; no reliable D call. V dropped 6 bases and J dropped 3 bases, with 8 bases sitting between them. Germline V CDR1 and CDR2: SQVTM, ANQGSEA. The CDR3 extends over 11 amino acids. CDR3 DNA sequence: TGCAGCGTGAGGGAGGACTATGGCTACACCTTC. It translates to CSVREDYGYTF.

The CDR3 DNA is TGTGCCAGCAGTACAGGGAATAGCAATCAGCCCCAGCATTTT. It yields the protein CASSTGNSNQPQHF. The rearrangement links TRBV6-1 to TRBJ1-5; a possible D gene is TRBD1 (6 bases). The V and J ends lost 5 bases and 0 bases respectively, with 8 bases between them. The length of the CDR3 is 14 residues. Germline-derived CDR1 and CDR2 are MNHNS and SASEGT.

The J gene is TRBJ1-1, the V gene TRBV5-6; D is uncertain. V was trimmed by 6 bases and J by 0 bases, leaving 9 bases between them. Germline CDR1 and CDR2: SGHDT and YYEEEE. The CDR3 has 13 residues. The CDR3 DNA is TGTGCCAGCACCCGGGGAGTGAACACTGAAGCTTTCTTT. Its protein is CASTRGVNTEAFF.

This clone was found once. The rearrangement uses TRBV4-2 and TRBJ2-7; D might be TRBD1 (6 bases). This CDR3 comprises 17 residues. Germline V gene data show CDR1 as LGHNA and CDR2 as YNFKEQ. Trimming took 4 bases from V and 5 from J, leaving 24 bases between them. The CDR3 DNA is TGTGCCAGCAGCCCACGACTTACAGGGCCCCTTGTAGACGAGCAGTACTTC. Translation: CASSPRLTGPLVDEQYF.

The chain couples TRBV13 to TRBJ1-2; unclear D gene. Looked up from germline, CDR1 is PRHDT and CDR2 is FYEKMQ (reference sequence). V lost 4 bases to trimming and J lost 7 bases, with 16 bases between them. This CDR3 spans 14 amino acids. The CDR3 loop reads CASSSVSRQRGYTF. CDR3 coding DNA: TGTGCCAGCAGCTCTGTTAGTCGGCAACGTGGCTACACCTTC.

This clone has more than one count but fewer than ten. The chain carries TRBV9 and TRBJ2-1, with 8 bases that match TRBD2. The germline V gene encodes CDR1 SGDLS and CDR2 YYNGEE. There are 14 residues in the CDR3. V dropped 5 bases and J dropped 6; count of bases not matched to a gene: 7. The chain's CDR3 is CASSLAGGGNEQFF. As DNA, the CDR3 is TGTGCCAGCAGTCTCGCGGGGGGCGGCAATGAGCAGTTCTTC.

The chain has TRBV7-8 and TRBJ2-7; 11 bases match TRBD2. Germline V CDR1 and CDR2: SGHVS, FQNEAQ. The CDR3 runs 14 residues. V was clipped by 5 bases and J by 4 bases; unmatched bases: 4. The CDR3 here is CASSEGLAVYEQYF. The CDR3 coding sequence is TGTGCCAGCAGCGAGGGACTAGCGGTGTACGAGCAGTACTTC.

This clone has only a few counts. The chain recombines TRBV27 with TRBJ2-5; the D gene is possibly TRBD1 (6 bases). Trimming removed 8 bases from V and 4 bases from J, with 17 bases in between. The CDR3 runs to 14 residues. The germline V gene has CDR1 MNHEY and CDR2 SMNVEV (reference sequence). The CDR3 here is CASLTYRVPETQYF. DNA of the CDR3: TGTGCCAGCCTCACTTACAGGGTTCCAGAGACCCAGTACTTC.

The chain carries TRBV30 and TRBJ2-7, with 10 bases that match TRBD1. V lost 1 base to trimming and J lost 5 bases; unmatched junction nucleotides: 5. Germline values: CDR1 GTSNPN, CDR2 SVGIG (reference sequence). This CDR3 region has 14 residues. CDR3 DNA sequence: TGTGCCTGGAGTGAGGGGGGACAGGGGAACGAGCAGTACTTC. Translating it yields CAWSEGGQGNEQYF.

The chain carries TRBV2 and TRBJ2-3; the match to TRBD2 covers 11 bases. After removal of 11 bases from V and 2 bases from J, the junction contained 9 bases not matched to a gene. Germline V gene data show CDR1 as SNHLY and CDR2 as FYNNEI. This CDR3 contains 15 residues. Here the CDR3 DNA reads TGTGCCGGAAGACTAGCGGGGACACTCACAGATACGCAGTATTTT. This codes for CAGRLAGTLTDTQYF.